This T cell receptor beta chain was captured by sequencing in a study of T-cell reconstitution after alpha-beta-depleted transplantation in children. The V gene's germline CDR1 is MNHEY and CDR2 SMNVEV (reference sequence). Trimming cost V 5 bases and J 5 bases; bases outside gene matches: 9. The CDR3 sequence is 15 residues long. Only a few counts were recorded for this clonotype. Unique molecular identifiers were used to barcode this TCRbeta library. One entry per CDR3 protein results from TCRdb running MiXCR on the PCR reads. The profile shows about 6,100 distinct CDR3 sequences, 16% of them singletons.

Sequenced material: PBMCs, mostly from graft donor cells, taken 60 days after TCRalphabeta/CD19-depleted stem cell transplant. The chain employs TRBV27 and TRBJ2-1, with 7 positions matching TRBD2. This receptor was taken from a male patient younger than 18 who had a stem cell transplant for acute myeloid leukemia, so the T cells may come from the graft donor. In nucleotides, the CDR3 is TGTGCCAGCAGTCTCCCCGGGACTACCAACAATGAGCAGTTCTTC. Protein: CASSLPGTTNNEQFF.